Sequencing of this T cell receptor (beta chain) was carried out in a study of Ad26.COV2.S vaccination and SARS-CoV-2 variants. Turning to the study itself: The authors gave Ad26.COV2.S intramuscularly, either once or twice 56 days apart. Overall study results and limits: Marked by substantial breadth, spike-specific CD8+ and CD4+ T cell responses were reportedly seen after vaccination.

V shed 2 bases and J 0 bases; nucleotides not matched to a gene: 3. The CDR3 loop spans 16 amino acids. In germline, CDR1 is MGHDK, CDR2 SYGVNS. As to treatment: 19 received Ad26.COV2.S at low or high dose, single or two shots; five or six received placebo; per-sample allocation not given. Vaccine and placebo recipients were sampled on day 63 after the first injection. Regarding this clone: What it binds is not known.

Method: immunoSEQ multiplex PCR; TCRdb's copy keeps in-frame clones and lacks some. This sample has under 500,000 clones; roughly 90% occur once, and the top ten carry less than 2%. The receptor's source is a person aged 18-65 years who received the Ad26.COV2.S COVID-19 vaccine or a placebo. The V gene is TRBV25-1, the J gene TRBJ2-7; 11 bases match TRBD1. Sequenced here: peripheral blood, sampled in a trial of Ad26.COV2.S vaccine versus placebo. CDR3 coding DNA: TGTGCCAGCAGTGAAATCGGGACAGGGGGCTCCTACGAGCAGTACTTC. Its translation is CASSEIGTGGSYEQYF.